The source of this T cell receptor beta chain is a study of blood T cell repertoires in COVID-19. Study-wide background: Acute-phase and convalescent COVID-19 samples originated in the United States, Italy and Spain.

Trimming took off 5 bases at V and 4 bases at J, with 10 bases between the two ends. There are 13 residues in the CDR3. Germline loops: CDR1 LNHDA, CDR2 SQIVND (reference sequence). Authors' analysis steps: Amplification of reference gene primers provided the estimated nucleated cell counts. Repertoires were generated with immunoSEQ multiplex PCR, while TCRdb's copy carries only in-frame clones and drops some. Clone size and V and J calls were adopted from that table, with D and trimming inferred from the DNA. The top ten hold roughly 6% of the sample, which has 90,000 to 150,000 clones, about 83% seen once.

This chain joins TRBV19 and TRBJ2-3; tentatively, D is TRBD1 (6 bases). The origin of this receptor is a man aged 65 to 79 with acute or convalescent COVID-19. Input material: peripheral blood. Here the CDR3 DNA reads TGTGCCAGTAGTGCCCAGGGGCCAGATACGCAGTATTTT. It yields the protein CASSAQGPDTQYF.